A single sample gave rise to the 32 T cell receptor beta chains below, sequenced in a study of T cell responses to AZD1222 COVID-19 vaccine. Only in-frame clones appear in the TCRdb table, and some are missing; sequencing was by immunoSEQ multiplex PCR. The data hold roughly 100,000 clones, with around 87% observed a single time. This sample comprised peripheral blood, obtained on day 0 of AZD1222 vaccination. The receptors were sampled from an adult in good health.

This clone occurred once. V usage is TRBV10-3 and J usage is TRBJ2-3; D may be TRBD2 (6 bases). The CDR3 is 14 amino acids. In germline, CDR1 is ENHRY, CDR2 SYGVKD. V lost 4 bases and J 1 base, leaving 9 bases between the germline ends. The CDR3 DNA reads as TGTGCCATCAGTGTCGGAGGGGGCACAGATACGCAGTATTTT. Amino acid sequence: CAISVGGGTDTQYF.

The chain combines TRBV7-9 with TRBJ1-6; the match to TRBD1 covers 9 bases. Trimming removed 5 bases from V and 6 bases from J; junction bases left unmatched: 2. Germline V lookup: CDR1 SEHNR, CDR2 FQNEAQ (reference sequence). The CDR3 is 14 amino acids. CDR3 sequence: CASSPTGGNSPLHF. CDR3 sequence (DNA): TGTGCCAGCAGCCCGACAGGGGGTAATTCACCCCTCCACTTT.

V is TRBV24-1 and J is TRBJ1-2, with 7 bases identical to TRBD1. CDR1 is KGHDR, CDR2 SFDVKD, per germline. V was clipped by 2 bases and J by 7 bases; unmatched bases: 12. The CDR3 length is 16 residues. CDR3 region: CATSDSKTGRMGGYTF. CDR3 in DNA: TGTGCCACCAGTGATTCGAAGACAGGGAGAATGGGTGGCTACACCTTC.

This clone was counted between two and nine times. The chain links TRBV19 to TRBJ1-2; tentatively, D is TRBD1 (5 bases). CDR3 size: 13 residues. V was cut by 7 bases and J by 2 bases, with 11 bases left in between. Germline CDR1 LNHDA, CDR2 SQIVND (reference sequence). The CDR3 DNA sequence: TGTGCCAGTAACCCCGAGGGGAACTATGGCTACACCTTC. The encoded protein is CASNPEGNYGYTF.

This chain links TRBV7-9 with TRBJ2-7; D call uncertain. Per the germline V gene, CDR1 is SEHNR and CDR2 is FQNEAQ (reference sequence). CDR3 size: 13 residues. V dropped 4 bases and J dropped 2 bases, with 9 bases sitting between them. The CDR3 sequence: CASSYKGTYEQYF. The DNA of the CDR3 is TGTGCCAGCAGCTATAAAGGGACCTACGAGCAGTACTTC.

The rearrangement joins TRBV13 to TRBJ1-1; D uncertain. The CDR3 covers 14 residues. Looked up from germline, CDR1 is PRHDT and CDR2 is FYEKMQ (reference sequence). Trimming removed 4 bases from V and 1 base from J, with 10 bases in between. The CDR3 coding sequence is TGTGCCAGCAGCTCGGGATATCCGAACACTGAAGCTTTCTTT. This translates into CASSSGYPNTEAFF.

The V and J genes are TRBV6-2 or TRBV6-3 and TRBJ1-1; D perhaps matches TRBD1 (5 bases). Trimming removed 6 bases at V and 6 bases at J, with 23 bases between. This CDR3 region has 16 residues. Per the germline V gene, CDR1 is MNHEY and CDR2 is SVGEGT. CDR3 sequence (DNA): TGTGCCAGCAGCCCAGGACCCCGGGGAAGAGGGGCTGAAGCTTTCTTT. Amino acids: CASSPGPRGRGAEAFF.

CDR3 in DNA: TGTGCCAGCAGTTTCCTCAGCTCCTACGAGCAGTACTTC. The encoded protein is CASSFLSSYEQYF. The chain employs TRBV27 and TRBJ2-7; no reliable D call. The CDR3 is 13 amino acids. With 3 bases removed from V and 0 bases from J, the gap between germline ends came to 6 bases. Germline loops: CDR1 MNHEY, CDR2 SMNVEV (reference sequence).

The V call is TRBV6-4, the J call TRBJ2-1, with 12 bases lining up with TRBD2. This CDR3 contains 15 residues. J gave up 10 bases and V 3 bases, and 7 bases lay outside the gene matches. Germline values: CDR1 MRHNA, CDR2 SNTAGT. The CDR3 sequence: CASSEASGGAEEQFF. The CDR3 DNA reads as TGTGCCAGCAGTGAAGCTAGCGGGGGGGCAGAGGAGCAGTTCTTC.

This chain links TRBV19 with TRBJ1-6; D is unclear. V lost 7 bases and J lost 8, with 12 bases in between. Germline CDR1 and CDR2: LNHDA and SQIVND (reference sequence). The CDR3 is 13 amino acids. DNA for the CDR3: TGTGCCAGTAAACGGGAGTTCGATTCACCCCTCCACTTT. Protein sequence: CASKREFDSPLHF.

The rearrangement links TRBV7-9 to TRBJ2-7; D gene uncertain. In germline, CDR1 is SEHNR, CDR2 FQNEAQ (reference sequence). Trimming stripped 5 bases from V and 2 bases from J, with 10 bases between. The CDR3 totals 13 residues. CDR3 DNA sequence: TGTGCCAGCAGCGCTCATTACACCTACGAGCAGTACTTC. It yields the protein CASSAHYTYEQYF.

CDR3 protein: CASSEGIQNPGAFF. CDR3 nucleotides: TGTGCCAGCAGTGAAGGTATCCAGAACCCCGGGGCTTTCTTT. The chain recombines TRBV2 with TRBJ1-1; no clear D gene. Per germline, CDR1 SNHLY and CDR2 FYNNEI. This CDR3 is 14 amino acids long. Trimming took off 1 base at V and 11 bases at J, with 17 bases between the two ends.

V gene TRBV7-3 combines with J gene TRBJ2-1; possible D gene TRBD2, 5 bases. The CDR3 runs to 13 residues. V dropped 4 bases and J dropped 4 bases, with 8 bases sitting between them. From germline, CDR1 is SGHTA and CDR2 FQGTGA. The CDR3, as DNA: TGTGCCAGCAGCTCCGGACTTTACAATGAGCAGTTCTTC. It codes for CASSSGLYNEQFF.

The chain is built from TRBV19 and TRBJ1-1, with D possibly matching TRBD1 (5 bases). Per the germline V gene, CDR1 is LNHDA and CDR2 is SQIVND (reference sequence). This CDR3 comprises 14 residues. The V end was cut by 3 bases, the J end by 5 bases, with 13 bases between. The CDR3 is CASSIRAEKTEAFF. In DNA, the CDR3 is TGTGCCAGTAGTATCAGGGCTGAGAAAACTGAAGCTTTCTTT.

J is TRBJ2-5 and V is TRBV5-1; 10 bases are shared with TRBD2. The CDR3 runs 15 residues. The junction had 11 bases not matched to a gene; V was cut back by 7 bases and J by 5 bases. Germline-derived CDR1 and CDR2 are SGHRS and YFSETQ. Written as DNA, the CDR3 is TGCGCCAGCGGCGCGGGACTAGCGACGAGGGAGACCCAGTACTTC. Translated, it gives CASGAGLATRETQYF.

This clone was counted a single time. The V and J genes are TRBV13 and TRBJ1-2; 9 bases match TRBD1. This CDR3 is 15 amino acids long. Germline V gives CDR1 PRHDT, CDR2 FYEKMQ (reference sequence). J lost 5 bases, V lost 3 bases, and 7 bases had no gene match. The CDR3 spells CASSLAVGQGYGYTF. The CDR3, as DNA: TGTGCCAGCAGCTTGGCCGTCGGACAGGGGTATGGCTACACCTTC.

The J gene is TRBJ1-6, the V gene TRBV18, with 9 bases identical to TRBD1. The CDR3 length is 17 residues. The germline CDR1 and CDR2 sequences are KGHSH and LQKENI. V lost 0 bases, J lost 10 bases, and 10 bases stayed unmatched. This chain's CDR3 is CASSPPLLTGGKSPLHF. The CDR3 nucleotides are TGTGCCAGCTCACCACCGTTGTTGACAGGGGGAAAGTCACCCCTCCACTTT.

This chain links TRBV19 with TRBJ1-1, with TRBD1 as a possible D gene (5 bases). CDR1 is LNHDA and CDR2 is SQIVND in the germline V gene (reference sequence). Trimming took 6 bases from V and 10 from J, leaving 21 bases between them. The CDR3 runs to 14 residues. The CDR3 sequence is CASRESRSGGGAFF. The CDR3, as DNA: TGTGCCAGTAGAGAGTCGCGGTCGGGGGGTGGAGCTTTCTTT.

The rearrangement joins TRBV19 to TRBJ2-7; 9 nucleotides line up with TRBD1. The CDR3 runs 14 residues. Trimming at V came to 10 bases and at J to 6 bases, leaving 13 bases not matched to a gene. From germline, CDR1 is LNHDA and CDR2 SQIVND (reference sequence). CDR3 loop: CATQPYRGQVEQYF. CDR3 DNA sequence: TGTGCCACCCAGCCCTACAGGGGGCAAGTCGAGCAGTACTTC.

The chain has TRBV19 and TRBJ1-4; no clear D gene. The CDR3 length is 12 residues. In germline, CDR1 is LNHDA, CDR2 SQIVND (reference sequence). V was trimmed by 5 bases and J by 7 bases, leaving 8 bases between them. The CDR3 DNA follows: TGTGCCAGTAGTTATTACGGTGAAAAACTGTTTTTT. Its protein product is CASSYYGEKLFF.

The V gene is TRBV28, the J gene TRBJ1-1, with D possibly being TRBD1 (5 bases). Trimming took 2 bases from V and 4 from J, leaving 11 bases between them. Germline V gene data show CDR1 as MDHEN and CDR2 as SYDVKM. The CDR3 extends over 14 amino acids. CDR3 sequence: CASSLLGGGTEAFF. The CDR3 DNA reads TGTGCCAGCAGTTTACTTGGGGGGGGCACTGAAGCTTTCTTT.

The genes are TRBV5-1 and TRBJ2-3; D is undetermined. The CDR3 has 16 amino acids. CDR1 and CDR2 from the germline V gene are SGHRS and YFSETQ. Between the trimmed V and J ends, which lost 0 bases and 2 bases, there was a span of 13 bases. The CDR3 reads CASSLGSPPPTDTQYF. CDR3 DNA: TGCGCCAGCAGCTTGGGTAGTCCACCCCCCACAGATACGCAGTATTTT.

The chain joins TRBV3-1 (or the pseudogene TRBV3-2) to TRBJ1-1; D remains ambiguous. CDR1 and CDR2 (germline): LGHDT, YNNKEL (reference sequence). Trimming took 1 base from V and 8 from J, leaving 14 bases between them. The CDR3 is 14 amino acids. In DNA, the CDR3 is TGTGCCAGCAGCCAAGGAGCGTTTGAGAAGGAAGCTTTCTTT. It yields the protein CASSQGAFEKEAFF.

This rearrangement joins TRBV11-2 to TRBJ1-2; maybe TRBD1 (5 bases). The CDR3 consists of 14 residues. V was pared by 6 bases and J by 4 bases, with 15 bases between. Germline CDR1 reads SGHAT; CDR2 reads FQNNGV. The CDR3 nucleotides read TGTGCCAGCAGTCCAGGGAGGGATGGCTATGGCTACACCTTC. Encoded protein: CASSPGRDGYGYTF.

The table lists this clone with a count of one. The chain uses TRBV23-1 and TRBJ2-7; no firm D call. TRBV23-1 is known as an ORF, though its function is uncertain. V was trimmed by 4 bases and J by 5 bases, leaving 9 bases between them. The CDR3 extends over 12 amino acids. DNA for the CDR3: TGCGCCAGCAGTCCTGGGTACCACGAGCAGTACTTC. This gives the protein CASSPGYHEQYF.

The chain joins TRBV3-1 (or the pseudogene TRBV3-2) to TRBJ2-3; 10 positions match TRBD1. There are 15 residues in the CDR3. The J segment lost 3 bases and the V segment lost 5 bases, leaving 5 bases of the junction unmatched. The germline CDR1 and CDR2 sequences are LGHDT and YNNKEL (reference sequence). CDR3 bases: TGTGCCAGCAGCGCCGGGACAGGGGATACAGATACGCAGTATTTT. It encodes CASSAGTGDTDTQYF.

CDR3 DNA sequence: TGTGCCAGCAGCTTAGGACAGGGGGTAGATGGCTACACCTTC. Translated, it gives CASSLGQGVDGYTF. The J gene is TRBJ1-2, the V gene TRBV7-9; TRBD1 agrees at 9 bases. V lost 1 base and J lost 6; bases outside the gene matches: 3. The CDR3 is made up of 14 amino acids. Germline V gene lookup returns CDR1 SEHNR and CDR2 FQNEAQ (reference sequence).

V and J are TRBV10-3 and TRBJ2-7; tentative D call: TRBD2 (6 bases). V dropped 4 bases and J dropped 3 bases, with 16 bases sitting between them. This CDR3 has 15 residues. The germline gives CDR1 ENHRY, CDR2 SYGVKD. The CDR3 sequence: CAISGRGGFLYEQYF. The CDR3 coding sequence is TGTGCCATCAGTGGGAGAGGAGGGTTCCTCTACGAGCAGTACTTC.

The chain joins TRBV9 to TRBJ1-1; D remains ambiguous. The CDR3 is 13 residues long. The germline V and J ends were trimmed by 3 bases and 0 bases, with 6 bases remaining between them. Germline lookup yields CDR1 SGDLS and CDR2 YYNGEE. The CDR3 coding sequence is TGTGCCAGCAGCGCTAGGATGAACACTGAAGCTTTCTTT. This codes for CASSARMNTEAFF.

The CDR3 sequence: CASSRWEGRGDTQYF. The CDR3 DNA reads TGTGCCAGCAGCCGCTGGGAGGGCCGGGGAGATACGCAGTATTTT. The V gene is TRBV3-1 (or the pseudogene TRBV3-2), the J gene TRBJ2-3; 7 bases match TRBD2. The germline CDR1 and CDR2 sequences are LGHDT and YNNKEL (reference sequence). V lost 4 bases and J lost 5; bases outside the gene matches: 9. The CDR3 loop spans 15 amino acids.

The chain employs TRBV10-1 and TRBJ2-7; D gene uncertain. CDR1 is WNHNN and CDR2 is SYGVQD in the germline V gene (reference sequence). This CDR3 has 13 amino acids. Trimming shortened V by 9 bases and J by 6 bases, and 18 bases separated the two germline ends. CDR3 nucleotides: TGCGCCAGTATGACGTCCTGGAATCGCGAGCAGTACTTC. Translated: CASMTSWNREQYF.

In regard to this clone: Sequence at one end of the junction differs from germline and may be a read error. V and J are TRBV18 and TRBJ1-4; 7 nucleotides agree with TRBD1. CDR3 length equals 14 residues. CDR1 and CDR2 (germline): KGHSH, LQKENI. CDR3 sequence: CASSLQGTRERLFF. In DNA form, the CDR3 reads TGTGCCAGCTCATTACAGGGGACACGTGAAAGACTGTTTTTT.